Listed here are 12 T cell receptor beta chains from one sample, sequenced in a study of blood T cell repertoires in COVID-19. Only in-frame clones appear in the TCRdb table, and some are missing; sequencing was by immunoSEQ multiplex PCR. The sample comprises more than 150,000 clones, 85% to 90% of which are singletons, and about 15% rests with the top ten. The sample taken for sequencing was peripheral blood. The receptors were gathered from a woman between 35 and 50 years old with acute or convalescent COVID-19.

V usage is TRBV7-8 and J usage is TRBJ2-5, with 7 bases fitting TRBD2. Germline values: CDR1 SGHVS, CDR2 FQNEAQ. This CDR3 is built from 18 residues. J gave up 1 base and V 5 bases, and 16 bases lay outside the gene matches. This CDR3 reads CASSKTITTSALQETQYF. CDR3 in DNA: TGTGCCAGCAGCAAGACCATAACAACTAGCGCCCTCCAAGAGACCCAGTACTTC.

V is TRBV9 and J is TRBJ1-5; weak D call: TRBD1 (6 bases). Germline CDR1 is SGDLS and CDR2 is YYNGEE. This CDR3 comprises 18 residues. V lost 4 bases, J lost 0 bases, and 20 bases lay in between. The CDR3 sequence is CASSLNSGQKISNQPQHF. CDR3 nucleotides: TGTGCCAGCAGCCTCAATTCTGGACAGAAGATTAGCAATCAGCCCCAGCATTTT.

The CDR3 here is CASSLVTGDQPQHF. CDR3 coding DNA: TGTGCCAGCAGCTTGGTAACAGGGGATCAGCCCCAGCATTTT. The chain is built from TRBV5-6 and TRBJ1-5; 7 bases match TRBD1. The length of the CDR3 is 14 residues. Germline V CDR1 and CDR2: SGHDT, YYEEEE. V trimming: 0 bases; J trimming: 5 bases; junction bases outside the gene matches: 2.

The chain combines TRBV15 with TRBJ1-5, with D unclear. The germline V gene encodes CDR1 LNHNV and CDR2 YYDKDF (reference sequence). There are 15 residues in the CDR3. The V gene lost 5 bases and the J gene lost 5 bases, with 16 bases spanning the gap. CDR3 amino acids: CATSPGVRRHQPQHF. For the CDR3, the DNA is TGTGCCACCAGCCCCGGGGTGAGGAGGCATCAGCCCCAGCATTTT.

The table lists this clone with a count of one. J is TRBJ2-1 and V is TRBV19, with TRBD1 identical over 9 bases. The CDR3 spans 15 residues. V lost 3 bases, J lost 6 bases, and 6 bases stayed unmatched. Germline loops: CDR1 LNHDA, CDR2 SQIVND (reference sequence). CDR3 protein: CASSISGTGTNEQFF. The CDR3 bases are TGTGCCAGTAGTATCTCCGGGACAGGGACCAATGAGCAGTTCTTC.

The chain uses TRBV18 and TRBJ1-1, with TRBD1 identical over 9 bases. J lost 4 bases, V lost 5 bases, and 5 bases had no gene match. Germline CDR1 reads KGHSH; CDR2 reads LQKENI. The CDR3 runs to 14 residues. The DNA of the CDR3 is TGTGCCAGCTCATCCGGGACAGGGCCCACTGAAGCTTTCTTT. Translated: CASSSGTGPTEAFF.

The CDR3 nucleotides read TGTGCCAGCAGTGAACAGGGTCCCTACTATGGCTACACCTTC. Its translation is CASSEQGPYYGYTF. The chain has TRBV2 and TRBJ1-2; D might be TRBD1 (5 bases). V was trimmed by 2 bases and J by 3 bases, leaving 10 bases between them. Germline CDR1 SNHLY, CDR2 FYNNEI. The CDR3 totals 14 residues.

This clone has only one observation. The chain uses TRBV6-5 and TRBJ2-1; TRBD2 agrees at 7 bases. The CDR3 is 15 amino acids. Germline loops: CDR1 MNHEY, CDR2 SVGAGI. V lost 8 bases and J lost 7; bases outside the gene matches: 14. CDR3 protein: CASWTIGGRRNEQFF. DNA for the CDR3: TGTGCCAGCTGGACTATCGGCGGGAGACGGAATGAGCAGTTCTTC.

The chain joins TRBV9 to TRBJ1-1; unclear D gene. This CDR3 has 14 residues. Deletions cut 4 bases from V and 11 bases from J, with 21 bases between. Germline values: CDR1 SGDLS, CDR2 YYNGEE. CDR3 bases: TGTGCCAGCAGCCCCCGTGACCGGGCCGGGGTGGCTTTCTTT. Translating it yields CASSPRDRAGVAFF.

The J gene is TRBJ1-6, the V gene TRBV6-5; D is ambiguous. V shed 8 bases and J shed 14 bases, with 13 bases lying between them. The CDR3 spans 11 residues. The germline gives CDR1 MNHEY, CDR2 SVGAGI. The CDR3 coding sequence is TGTGCCAGCTCGCCGGGAGGAGCCCTCCACTTT. This sequence encodes CASSPGGALHF.

This clone was counted once. The genes are TRBV5-6 and TRBJ2-1; TRBD1 might be the D (5 bases). The V end lost 0 bases, the J end lost 2 bases, and 6 bases lay between the germline ends. The CDR3 is 14 residues long. Germline V gene sequence: CDR1 SGHDT, CDR2 YYEEEE. CDR3 nucleotides: TGTGCCAGCAGCTTGGACAGGACCTACAATGAGCAGTTCTTC. It encodes CASSLDRTYNEQFF.

CDR3 amino acids: CASSLRQGVDTGELFF. CDR3 sequence (DNA): TGTGCCAGCAGCCTGAGACAGGGCGTTGACACCGGGGAGCTGTTTTTT. V is TRBV11-2 and J is TRBJ2-2; 7 bases are shared with TRBD1. V trimming: 5 bases; J trimming: 3 bases; junction bases outside the gene matches: 9. Germline V lookup: CDR1 SGHAT, CDR2 FQNNGV. The CDR3 has 16 amino acids.